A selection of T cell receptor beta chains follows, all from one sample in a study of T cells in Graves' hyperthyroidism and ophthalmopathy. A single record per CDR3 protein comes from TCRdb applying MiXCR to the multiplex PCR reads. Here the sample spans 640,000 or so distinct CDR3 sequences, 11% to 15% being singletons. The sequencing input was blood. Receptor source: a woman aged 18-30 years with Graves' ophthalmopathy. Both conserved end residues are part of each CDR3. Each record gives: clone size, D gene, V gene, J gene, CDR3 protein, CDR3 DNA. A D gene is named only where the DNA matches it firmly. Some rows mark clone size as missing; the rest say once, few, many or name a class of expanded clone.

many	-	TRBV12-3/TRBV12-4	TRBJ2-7	CASQGTYEQYF	TGTGCCAGCCAGGGGACCTACGAGCAGTACTTC
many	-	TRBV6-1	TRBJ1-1	CASRPDLRTEAFF	TGTGCCAGCAGACCCGACCTGCGGACTGAAGCTTTCTTT
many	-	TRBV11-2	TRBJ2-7	CASSFSGDPTYEQYF	TGTGCCAGCAGCTTCTCGGGAGACCCAACCTACGAGCAGTACTTC
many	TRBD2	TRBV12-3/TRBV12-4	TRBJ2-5	CAVGKREDRETQYF	TGTGCCGTTGGCAAGCGGGAGGACAGGGAGACCCAGTACTTC
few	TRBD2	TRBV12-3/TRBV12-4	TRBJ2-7	CASSGWGGSEQYF	TGTGCCAGCAGTGGCTGGGGAGGGTCCGAGCAGTACTTC
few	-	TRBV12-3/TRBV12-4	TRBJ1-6	CASTLGGGSPLHF	TGTGCCAGCACTTTAGGGGGGGGTTCACCCCTCCACTTT
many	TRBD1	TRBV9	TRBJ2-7	CASSVAGQGAGEQYF	TGTGCCAGCAGCGTGGCGGGACAGGGGGCGGGGGAGCAGTACTTC
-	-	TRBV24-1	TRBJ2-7	CATAGEAYEQYF	TGTGCCACCGCCGGGGAGGCCTACGAGCAGTACTTC
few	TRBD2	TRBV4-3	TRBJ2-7	CASSQEPSGSGYEQYF	TGCGCCAGCAGCCAAGAGCCTAGCGGGAGCGGTTACGAGCAGTACTTC
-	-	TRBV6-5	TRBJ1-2	CASSYSSGASANYGYTF	TGTGCCAGCAGTTACTCTTCAGGGGCATCGGCTAACTATGGCTACACCTTC
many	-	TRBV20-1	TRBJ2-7	CSASSSDRIPAGEQYF	TGCAGTGCTAGTAGTAGTGACAGGATCCCTGCAGGCGAGCAGTACTTC
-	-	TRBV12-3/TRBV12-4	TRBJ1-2	CASSLGSFGAAANYGYTF	TGTGCCAGCAGTTTAGGTAGCTTTGGGGCAGCCGCGAACTATGGCTACACCTTC
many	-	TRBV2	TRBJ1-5	CASSQQAGDNQPQHF	TGTGCCAGCAGCCAGCAAGCGGGTGACAATCAGCCCCAGCATTTT
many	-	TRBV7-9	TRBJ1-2	CASSSSPAGTHGYTF	TGTGCCAGCAGCTCGAGCCCCGCAGGGACCCATGGCTACACCTTC
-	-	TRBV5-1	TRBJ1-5	CASSLLGASNQPQHF	TGCGCCAGCAGCTTGTTAGGAGCTAGCAATCAGCCCCAGCATTTT
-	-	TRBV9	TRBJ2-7	CASSADWGTYEQYF	TGTGCCAGCAGCGCTGATTGGGGGACCTACGAGCAGTACTTC
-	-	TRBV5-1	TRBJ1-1	CASSPVSRGTEAFF	TGTGCCAGCAGCCCCGTGTCCAGAGGGACTGAAGCTTTCTTT
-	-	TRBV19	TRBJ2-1	CASSGGAEDEQFF	TGTGCCAGTAGTGGGGGGGCCGAGGATGAGCAGTTCTTC
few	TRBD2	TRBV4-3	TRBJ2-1	CASSPTLLAGGPVEQFF	TGCGCCAGCAGCCCGACACTTCTAGCGGGAGGGCCGGTTGAGCAGTTCTTC
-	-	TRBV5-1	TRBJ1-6	CASSRRSPSHNSPLHF	TGCGCCAGCAGCCGTAGGAGCCCTTCCCATAATTCACCCCTCCACTTT
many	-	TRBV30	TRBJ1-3	CAWNGGSLDTIYF	TGTGCCTGGAATGGTGGGAGTCTAGACACCATATATTTT
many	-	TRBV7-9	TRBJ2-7	CASSLLGRYEQYF	TGTGCCAGCAGCTTATTAGGTAGATACGAGCAGTACTTC
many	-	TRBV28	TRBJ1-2	CASRPLSVGGGYTF	TGTGCCAGCAGGCCCCTCTCGGTCGGCGGTGGCTACACCTTC
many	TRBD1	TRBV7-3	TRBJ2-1	CASSVAGQGGHEQFF	TGTGCCAGCAGCGTAGCGGGACAGGGGGGCCATGAGCAGTTCTTC
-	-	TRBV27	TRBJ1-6	CASSQGWGRNSYNSPLHF	TGTGCCAGCAGCCAGGGTTGGGGAAGAAACTCCTATAATTCACCCCTCCACTTT
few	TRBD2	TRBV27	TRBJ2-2	CASSLRLAGTGTGELFF	TGTGCCAGCAGTTTGAGACTAGCGGGAACGGGCACCGGGGAGCTGTTTTTT
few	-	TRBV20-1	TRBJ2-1	CSARDQATYNEQFF	TGCAGTGCTAGAGACCAAGCGACCTACAATGAGCAGTTCTTC
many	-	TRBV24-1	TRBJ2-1	CATSDLGTEQFF	TGTGCCACCAGTGATTTGGGGACAGAGCAGTTCTTC